This passage covers 13 T cell receptor beta chains from one sample sequenced in a study of T-cell memory formation after mild COVID-19. TCRdb used MiXCR to reprocess the 5' RACE reads, holding one entry per CDR3 protein. The table lists about 90,000 distinct CDR3 sequences, more than 10% of them singletons. Sequenced material: PBMCs or a T cell subset sorted from them (not recorded which). The receptor source for this set is an adult woman who had mild COVID-19 (a few samples of this study predate the infection). Cell type and time point are not known.

This clonotype has just a few counts. In nucleotides, the CDR3 is TGTGCCACCAGTGATTTGGTCGGGACAGGTACCGGGGAGCTGTTTTTT. This codes for CATSDLVGTGTGELFF. This chain connects TRBV24-1 to TRBJ2-2; 8 nucleotides align to TRBD1. The V gene end was trimmed by 0 bases and the J gene end by 5 bases; junction bases not matched to a gene: 4. From germline, CDR1 is KGHDR and CDR2 SFDVKD. The CDR3 has 16 residues.

In this sample, this clonotype turned up many times. This sequence joins TRBV7-8 and TRBJ2-1; the D is unclear. Germline-derived CDR1 and CDR2 are SGHVS and FQNEAQ. The CDR3 extends over 11 amino acids. V was pared by 0 bases and J by 7 bases, with 1 base between. In nucleotides, the CDR3 is TGTGCCAGCAGCTTAGCGAATGAGCAGTTCTTC. Encoded protein: CASSLANEQFF.

The J gene is TRBJ1-5, the V gene TRBV7-9; D possibly corresponds to TRBD1 (5 bases). The CDR3 totals 14 residues. Germline-derived CDR1 and CDR2 are SEHNR and FQNEAQ (reference sequence). V shed 6 bases and J shed 2 bases, with 11 bases lying between them. CDR3 nucleotides: TGTGCCAGCAGTTTCCAGGGTGGCAATCAGCCCCAGCATTTT. Its translation: CASSFQGGNQPQHF.

This clonotype occurred a few times. The chain combines TRBV29-1 with TRBJ2-7; 7 bases align to TRBD1. CDR1 SQVTM and CDR2 ANQGSEA come from the germline V gene. The J segment lost 1 base and the V segment lost 3 bases, leaving 0 bases of the junction unmatched. This CDR3 is 12 amino acids long. In DNA, the CDR3 is TGCAGCGTTGAGGGACAGTCCTACGAGCAGTACTTC. Amino acids: CSVEGQSYEQYF.

The chain joins TRBV4-2 to TRBJ1-5, with D perhaps matching TRBD1 (6 bases). The CDR3 has 15 amino acids. Germline V gives CDR1 LGHNA, CDR2 YNFKEQ. V was shortened by 0 bases and J by 3 bases, with 9 bases between the two germline ends. CDR3 amino acids: CASSQEAGANQPQHF. The DNA of the CDR3 is TGTGCCAGCAGCCAAGAGGCAGGGGCCAATCAGCCCCAGCATTTT.

J is TRBJ2-7 and V is TRBV9, with D unresolved. V lost 4 bases and J lost 0, with 11 bases in between. This CDR3 is built from 14 residues. Germline CDR1 reads SGDLS; CDR2 reads YYNGEE. The CDR3 DNA reads TGTGCCAGCAGCCCCTGGAGCGCCTCCTACGAGCAGTACTTC. Encoded protein: CASSPWSASYEQYF.

The chain links TRBV4-1 to TRBJ2-1, with 8 bases fitting TRBD2. Germline V CDR1 and CDR2: MGHRA, YSYEKL. Germline trimming cut 0 bases from V and 8 bases from J; bases unmatched to any gene: 9. This CDR3 has 16 residues. The CDR3 reads CASSQERSGVPYEQFF. As DNA, the CDR3 is TGCGCCAGCAGCCAAGAACGTAGCGGGGTACCCTATGAGCAGTTCTTC.

This clonotype has more than one count but fewer than ten. The rearrangement uses TRBV28 and TRBJ2-1, with D maybe TRBD2 (6 bases). The CDR3 spans 12 residues. Trimming shortened V by 6 bases and J by 10 bases, and 13 bases separated the two germline ends. Germline V gene data show CDR1 as MDHEN and CDR2 as SYDVKM. The CDR3 loop reads CASRRTIREQFF. DNA of the CDR3: TGTGCCAGCAGGAGGACTATAAGGGAGCAGTTCTTC. Looking up the rest from reference TRBV28 and TRBJ2-1 gives the full variable domain: DVKVTQSSRYLVKRTGEKVFLECVQDMDHENMFWYRQDPGLGLRLIYFSYDVKMKEKGDIPEGYSVSREKKERFSLILESASTNQTSMYLCASRRTIREQFFGPGTRLTVL.

The chain couples TRBV12-3 or TRBV12-4 to TRBJ1-1, with D perhaps TRBD1 (5 bases). V gave up 6 bases and J gave up 3 bases, with 8 bases separating them. The CDR3 length is 12 residues. CDR3 sequence reads: CASSTGHTEAFF. The CDR3 nucleotides are TGTGCCAGCAGCACAGGACACACTGAAGCTTTCTTT.

This clonotype has only a few counts. At one of its ends the junction is not consistent with the germline gene, which may arise from a read error. J is TRBJ2-7 and V is TRBV29-1; no clear D gene. CDR1 and CDR2 (germline): SQVTM, ANQGSEA. The CDR3 extends over 9 amino acids. CDR3 coding DNA: TGCAGCGTTGAAGACCCACCCTTCTTC. Its protein is CSVEDPPFF.

This clonotype was detected a few times. DNA of the CDR3: TGCAGTGCTTGGACTAGCGGGTACAATGAGCAGTTCTTC. Translated, it gives CSAWTSGYNEQFF. The chain uses TRBV20-1 and TRBJ2-1, with 11 positions matching TRBD2. CDR3 length equals 13 residues. The ends lost 5 bases at V and 4 bases at J; junction bases unmatched: 1. CDR1 is DFQATT and CDR2 is SNEGSKA in the germline V gene (reference sequence).

In its sample, this clonotype was seen many times. The chain uses TRBV29-1 and TRBJ2-6; 10 nucleotides agree with TRBD1. CDR1 and CDR2 from the germline V gene are SQVTM and ANQGSEA. Germline trimming cut 1 base from V and 0 bases from J; bases unmatched to any gene: 0. CDR3 length equals 16 residues. In DNA, the CDR3 is TGCAGCGTTGAAGGGACAGGGGGCTCTGGGGCCAACGTCCTGACTTTC. Translating it yields CSVEGTGGSGANVLTF. Using reference TRBV29-1 and TRBJ2-6 for the parts outside the CDR3, the full variable domain is SAVISQKPSRDICQRGTSLTIQCQVDSQVTMMFWYRQQPGQSLTLIATANQGSEATYESGFVIDKFPISRPNLTFSTLTVSNMSPEDSSIYLCSVEGTGGSGANVLTFGAGSRLTVL.

This rearrangement joins TRBV7-9 to TRBJ2-7, with a weak D call TRBD2 (7 bases). Trimming stripped 1 base from V and 6 bases from J, with 28 bases between. The germline V gene encodes CDR1 SEHNR and CDR2 FQNEAQ (reference sequence). This CDR3 region has 19 residues. The CDR3 bases are TGTGCCAGCAGCTTAGTAGCTATAGATACCTCATTCGGGGGGCGCGAGCAGTACTTC. It translates to CASSLVAIDTSFGGREQYF.